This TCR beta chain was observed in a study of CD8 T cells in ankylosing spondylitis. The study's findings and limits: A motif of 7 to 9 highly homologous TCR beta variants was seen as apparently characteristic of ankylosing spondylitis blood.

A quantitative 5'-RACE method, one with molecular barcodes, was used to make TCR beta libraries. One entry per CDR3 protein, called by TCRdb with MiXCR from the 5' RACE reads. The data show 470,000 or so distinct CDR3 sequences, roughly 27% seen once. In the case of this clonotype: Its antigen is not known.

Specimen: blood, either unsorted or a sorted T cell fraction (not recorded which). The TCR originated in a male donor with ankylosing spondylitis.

The CDR3 here is CASSQGLMKGQPQHF. CDR3 in DNA: TGTGCCAGCAGTCAAGGGTTAATGAAGGGTCAGCCCCAGCATTTT. The chain links TRBV27 to TRBJ1-5; D remains ambiguous. From germline, CDR1 is MNHEY and CDR2 SMNVEV (reference sequence). V was cut by 5 bases and J by 6 bases, with 17 bases left in between. The CDR3 sequence is 15 residues long.